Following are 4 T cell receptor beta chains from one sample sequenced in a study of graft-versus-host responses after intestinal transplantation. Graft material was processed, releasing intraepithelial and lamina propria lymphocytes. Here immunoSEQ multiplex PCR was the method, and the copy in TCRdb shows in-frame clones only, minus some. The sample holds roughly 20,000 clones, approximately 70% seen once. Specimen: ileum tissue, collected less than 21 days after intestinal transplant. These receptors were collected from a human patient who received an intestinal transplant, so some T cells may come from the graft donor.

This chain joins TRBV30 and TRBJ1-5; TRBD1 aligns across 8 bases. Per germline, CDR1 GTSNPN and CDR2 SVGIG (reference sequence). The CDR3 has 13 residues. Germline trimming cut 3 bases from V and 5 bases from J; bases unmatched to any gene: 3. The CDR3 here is CAWSEQGDQPQHF. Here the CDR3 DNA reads TGTGCCTGGAGCGAACAGGGGGATCAGCCCCAGCATTTT. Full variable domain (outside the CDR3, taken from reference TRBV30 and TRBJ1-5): SQTIHQWPATLVQPVGSPLSLECTVEGTSNPNLYWYRQAAGRGLQLLFYSVGIGQISSEVPQNLSASRPQDRQFILSSKKLLLSDSGFYLCAWSEQGDQPQHFGDGTRLSIL.

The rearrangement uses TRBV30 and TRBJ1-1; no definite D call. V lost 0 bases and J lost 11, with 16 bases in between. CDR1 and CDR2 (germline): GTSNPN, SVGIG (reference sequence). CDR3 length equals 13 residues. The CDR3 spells CAWSVPGRTAAFF. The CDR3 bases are TGTGCCTGGAGTGTCCCGGGTAGAACGGCCGCTTTCTTT.

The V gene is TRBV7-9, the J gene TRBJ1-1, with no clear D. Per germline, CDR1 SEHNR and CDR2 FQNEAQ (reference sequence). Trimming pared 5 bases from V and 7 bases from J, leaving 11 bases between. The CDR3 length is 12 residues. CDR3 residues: CASSRRRIEAFF. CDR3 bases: TGTGCCAGCAGCCGGCGGCGGATTGAAGCTTTCTTT.

For the CDR3, the DNA is TGTGCCAGTTGGGCTGGCACAGGGTATCAGCCCCAGCATTTT. It codes for CASWAGTGYQPQHF. This sequence joins TRBV19 and TRBJ1-5, with a tentative D call TRBD1 (6 bases). The germline V gene has CDR1 LNHDA and CDR2 SQIVND (reference sequence). V lost 8 bases and J lost 5, with 16 bases in between. This CDR3 has 14 amino acids. Together with reference TRBV19 and TRBJ1-5, the CDR3 gives the full variable domain: DGGITQSPKYLFRKEGQNVTLSCEQNLNHDAMYWYRQDPGQGLRLIYYSQIVNDFQKGDIAEGYSVSREKKESFPLTVTSAQKNPTAFYLCASWAGTGYQPQHFGDGTRLSIL.